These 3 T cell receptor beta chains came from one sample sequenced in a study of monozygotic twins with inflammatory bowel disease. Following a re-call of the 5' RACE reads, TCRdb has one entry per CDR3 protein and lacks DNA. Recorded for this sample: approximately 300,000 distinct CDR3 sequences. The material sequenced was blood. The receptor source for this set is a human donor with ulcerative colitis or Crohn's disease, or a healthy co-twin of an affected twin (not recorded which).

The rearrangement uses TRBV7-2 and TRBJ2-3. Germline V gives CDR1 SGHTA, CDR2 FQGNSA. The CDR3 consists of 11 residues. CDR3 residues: CASRLADTQYF.

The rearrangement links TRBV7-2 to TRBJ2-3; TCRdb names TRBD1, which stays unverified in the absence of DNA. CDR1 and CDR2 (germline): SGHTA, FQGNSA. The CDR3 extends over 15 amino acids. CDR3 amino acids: CASSLRQAGGDTQYF.

The CDR3 is CASSSQGRTGTYEQYF. The chain employs TRBV27 and TRBJ2-7; the D gene TCRdb calls, TRBD1, cannot be checked with no DNA. The CDR3 spans 16 residues. The germline V gene has CDR1 MNHEY and CDR2 SMNVEV (reference sequence).